This T cell receptor (beta chain) stems from a study of blood T cell repertoires in COVID-19. Study at large: Samples representing acute and convalescent COVID-19 were sourced from the United States, Italy and Spain. The cDNA or gDNA used as material had been derived from T cells, B-cell-depleted T cells, or PBMCs.

From germline, CDR1 is SGHTA and CDR2 FQGTGA. CDR3 length equals 14 residues. Trimming removed 1 base at V and 4 bases at J, with 10 bases between. Authors' data handling: How many nucleated cells were present was estimated from reference gene primer amplification. Generated by immunoSEQ multiplex PCR, the TCRdb table keeps only in-frame clones and is missing some. The V and J calls and clone size are taken from that table; D and trimming were inferred from the DNA. The sample consists of some 45,000 clones, more than 80% of them appearing once. Enrolment of Seattle patients took place during active infection, and they were followed longitudinally.

This chain joins TRBV7-3 and TRBJ2-5, with a tentative D call TRBD2 (6 bases). The source is a man aged 60-69 years with COVID-19, enrolled during active disease. The material sequenced was peripheral blood. The CDR3 nucleotides are TGTGCCAGCAGCTTAAGGGTGGAGGGAGAGACCCAGTACTTC. Amino acids: CASSLRVEGETQYF.